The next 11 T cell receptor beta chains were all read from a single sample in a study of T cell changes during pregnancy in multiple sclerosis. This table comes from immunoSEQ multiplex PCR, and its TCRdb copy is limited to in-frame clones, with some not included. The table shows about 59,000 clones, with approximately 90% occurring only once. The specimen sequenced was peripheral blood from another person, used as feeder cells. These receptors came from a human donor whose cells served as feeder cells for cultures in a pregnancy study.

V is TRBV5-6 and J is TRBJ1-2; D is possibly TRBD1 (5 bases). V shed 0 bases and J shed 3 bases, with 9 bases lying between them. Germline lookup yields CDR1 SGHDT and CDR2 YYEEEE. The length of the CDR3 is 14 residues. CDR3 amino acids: CASSLVGRDYGYTF. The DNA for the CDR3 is TGTGCCAGCAGCTTGGTCGGCAGGGACTATGGCTACACCTTC.

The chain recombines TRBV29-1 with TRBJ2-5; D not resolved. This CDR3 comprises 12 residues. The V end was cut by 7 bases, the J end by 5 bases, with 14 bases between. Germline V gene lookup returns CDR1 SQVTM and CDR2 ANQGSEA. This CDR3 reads CSASDGTETQYF. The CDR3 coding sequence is TGCAGCGCATCAGACGGAACGGAGACCCAGTACTTC.

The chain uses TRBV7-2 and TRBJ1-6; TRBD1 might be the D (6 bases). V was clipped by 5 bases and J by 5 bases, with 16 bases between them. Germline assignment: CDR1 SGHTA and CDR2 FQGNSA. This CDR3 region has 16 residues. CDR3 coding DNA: TGTGCCAGCAGCCCCCGGGGACAAACCCATAATTCACCCCTCCACTTT. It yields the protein CASSPRGQTHNSPLHF. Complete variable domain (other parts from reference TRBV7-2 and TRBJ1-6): GAGVSQSPSNKVTEKGKDVELRCDPISGHTALYWYRQSLGQGLEFLIYFQGNSAPDKSGLPSDRFSAERTGGSVSTLTIQRTQQEDSAVYLCASSPRGQTHNSPLHFGNGTRLTVT.

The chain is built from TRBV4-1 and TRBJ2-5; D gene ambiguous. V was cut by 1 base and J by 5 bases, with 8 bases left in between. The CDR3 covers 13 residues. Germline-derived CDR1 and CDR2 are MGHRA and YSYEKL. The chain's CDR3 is CASSQGLLETQYF. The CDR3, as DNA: TGCGCCAGCAGCCAAGGCCTCCTGGAGACCCAGTACTTC.

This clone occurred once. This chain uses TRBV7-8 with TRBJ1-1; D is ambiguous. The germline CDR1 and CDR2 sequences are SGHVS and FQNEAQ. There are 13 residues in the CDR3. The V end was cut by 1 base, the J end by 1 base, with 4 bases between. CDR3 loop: CASSLEGNTEAFF. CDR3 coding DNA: TGTGCCAGCAGCTTAGAAGGGAACACTGAAGCTTTCTTT.

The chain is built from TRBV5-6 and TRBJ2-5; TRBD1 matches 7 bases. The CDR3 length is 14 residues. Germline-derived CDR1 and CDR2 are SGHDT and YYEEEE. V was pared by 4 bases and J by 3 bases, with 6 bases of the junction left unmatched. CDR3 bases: TGTGCCAGCAGCCCAAGACAGGGTAAAGAGACCCAGTACTTC. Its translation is CASSPRQGKETQYF.

CDR3 residues: CASSWPSGSKETQYF. The CDR3 DNA is TGTGCCAGCAGCTGGCCTAGCGGGAGTAAGGAGACCCAGTACTTC. The rearrangement joins TRBV5-4 to TRBJ2-5; TRBD2 aligns across 10 bases. Trimming removed 3 bases from V and 5 bases from J; junction bases left unmatched: 7. The length of the CDR3 is 15 residues. Germline V gene sequence: CDR1 SGHNT, CDR2 YYREEE (reference sequence).

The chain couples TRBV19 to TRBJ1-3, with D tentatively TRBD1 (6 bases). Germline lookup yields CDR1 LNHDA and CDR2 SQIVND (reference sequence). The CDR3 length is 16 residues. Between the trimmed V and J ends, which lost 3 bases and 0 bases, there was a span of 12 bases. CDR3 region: CASSMAADSSGNTIYF. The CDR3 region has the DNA TGTGCCAGTAGTATGGCCGCGGACAGCTCTGGAAACACCATATATTTT.

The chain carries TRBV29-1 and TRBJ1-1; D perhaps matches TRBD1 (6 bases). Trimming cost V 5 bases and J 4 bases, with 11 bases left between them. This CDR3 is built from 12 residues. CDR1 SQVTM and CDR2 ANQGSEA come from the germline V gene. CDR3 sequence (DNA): TGCAGCGTTATTCTAGGGGGCACTGAAGCTTTCTTT. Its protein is CSVILGGTEAFF.

The CDR3 DNA is TGTGCCAGCAGCTTATGGAAGGGTAGGACCAATGAGCAGTTCTTC. Translated: CASSLWKGRTNEQFF. The V and J genes are TRBV11-2 and TRBJ2-1; D gene unclear. The CDR3 is 15 residues long. The V and J ends lost 2 bases and 6 bases respectively, with 14 bases between them. Germline values: CDR1 SGHAT, CDR2 FQNNGV.

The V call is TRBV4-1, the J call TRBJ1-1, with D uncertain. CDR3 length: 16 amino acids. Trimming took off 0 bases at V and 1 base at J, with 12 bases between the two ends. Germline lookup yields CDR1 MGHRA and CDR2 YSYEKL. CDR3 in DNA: TGCGCCAGCAGCCAAGAGTTGGTGCCGGGGAACACTGAAGCTTTCTTT. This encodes CASSQELVPGNTEAFF.